The 24 T cell receptor beta chains listed next were all sequenced from one sample in a study of control samples from healthy donors and cancer patients. This table comes from immunoSEQ multiplex PCR, and its TCRdb copy is limited to in-frame clones, with some not included. The repertoire includes 400,000 to 500,000 clones, roughly 90% of them detected once, and 6% to 7% sits in the top ten. Sequencing was carried out using PBMCs. These receptors all come from a man aged 35-49 years with head and neck cancer.

This chain uses TRBV29-1 with TRBJ2-1; D is possibly TRBD2 (5 bases). This CDR3 contains 13 residues. The germline gives CDR1 SQVTM, CDR2 ANQGSEA. V lost 1 base to trimming and J lost 12 bases, with 16 bases between them. The CDR3: CSVEAGLNLRQFF. CDR3 bases: TGCAGCGTTGAAGCAGGACTTAACCTTAGGCAGTTCTTC.

The V and J genes are TRBV6-6 and TRBJ2-1; D possibly corresponds to TRBD2 (6 bases). The CDR3 length is 16 residues. Trimming removed 2 bases at V and 6 bases at J, with 17 bases between. The germline CDR1 and CDR2 sequences are MNHNY and SVGAGI (reference sequence). In DNA form, the CDR3 reads TGTGCCAGCAGTTACATGGTCGGGGGTTTTCGCAATGAGCAGTTCTTC. This translates into CASSYMVGGFRNEQFF.

This clone was detected only once. The chain employs TRBV11-2 and TRBJ2-7; 9 nucleotides align to TRBD1. The CDR3 is made up of 15 amino acids. Germline CDR1 and CDR2: SGHAT and FQNNGV. V lost 2 bases and J lost 5; bases outside the gene matches: 7. The CDR3 nucleotides read TGTGCCAGCAGCTTAAACCGGGACAGGGCCAACGAGCAGTACTTC. Translated: CASSLNRDRANEQYF.

This clone was observed a handful of times. The gene calls are TRBV29-1 and TRBJ1-1; D not resolved. Germline V gene data show CDR1 as SQVTM and CDR2 as ANQGSEA. The V end lost 4 bases, the J end lost 1 base, and 10 bases lay between the germline ends. This CDR3 spans 13 amino acids. CDR3 sequence: CSVASKRNTEAFF. In nucleotides, the CDR3 is TGCAGCGTTGCAAGTAAGAGGAACACTGAAGCTTTCTTT.

This chain links TRBV10-3 with TRBJ1-3, with D maybe TRBD1 (6 bases). Trimming stripped 6 bases from V and 2 bases from J, with 14 bases between. The CDR3 has 15 amino acids. From germline, CDR1 is ENHRY and CDR2 SYGVKD. CDR3 residues: CAISADRSAGNTIYF. CDR3 in DNA: TGTGCCATCAGCGCTGACAGGTCGGCTGGAAACACCATATATTTT.

The gene calls are TRBV4-3 and TRBJ1-5; D ambiguous. The V end lost 1 base, the J end lost 3 bases, and 10 bases lay between the germline ends. This CDR3 region has 15 residues. Germline CDR1 LGHNA, CDR2 YSLEER. The chain's CDR3 is CASSQGASNNQPQHF. CDR3 DNA: TGCGCCAGCAGCCAAGGGGCCAGTAACAATCAGCCCCAGCATTTT.

This chain uses TRBV5-1 with TRBJ1-6, with 9 bases lining up with TRBD1. Per the germline V gene, CDR1 is SGHRS and CDR2 is YFSETQ. This CDR3 has 17 residues. Losses at the gene ends were 4 bases for V and 8 bases for J; bases not matched to a gene: 13. The DNA for the CDR3 is TGCGCCAGCAGCATAAGCACAGGGGGCGCCGTCCATTCACCCCTCCACTTT. Translated, it gives CASSISTGGAVHSPLHF. Variable domain in full (rest from reference TRBV5-1 and TRBJ1-6): KAGVTQTPRYLIKTRGQQVTLSCSPISGHRSVSWYQQTPGQGLQFLFEYFSETQRNKGNFPGRFSGRQFSNSRSEMNVSTLELGDSALYLCASSISTGGAVHSPLHFGNGTRLTVT.

Points on this clone: Other nucleotide sequences from this sample produce the same CDR3. The V gene is TRBV9, the J gene TRBJ1-1; 8 positions agree with TRBD1. V gave up 2 bases and J gave up 5 bases; unmatched junction bases: 8. This CDR3 is 15 amino acids long. Per germline, CDR1 SGDLS and CDR2 YYNGEE. CDR3 amino acids: CASSVEGTGGTEAFF. The CDR3 DNA sequence: TGTGCCAGCAGCGTCGAAGGGACAGGTGGAACTGAAGCTTTCTTT.

The chain employs TRBV7-9 and TRBJ1-2; D is undetermined. Germline CDR1 reads SEHNR; CDR2 reads FQNEAQ (reference sequence). The CDR3 covers 15 residues. Trimming removed 0 bases at V and 4 bases at J, with 12 bases between. The DNA of the CDR3 is TGTGCCAGCAGCTTAGCGGAGAGGTTTGTCTATGGCTACACCTTC. This gives the protein CASSLAERFVYGYTF.

The chain employs TRBV29-1 and TRBJ2-1; 8 bases agree with TRBD2. The CDR3 extends over 13 amino acids. Germline V gene data show CDR1 as SQVTM and CDR2 as ANQGSEA. The J segment lost 0 bases and the V segment lost 7 bases, leaving 2 bases of the junction unmatched. The CDR3 DNA reads as TGCAGCGGAAGCGGGAGCTCCTACAATGAGCAGTTCTTC. It is translated as CSGSGSSYNEQFF.

This chain joins TRBV6-6 and TRBJ1-2; D possibly corresponds to TRBD1 (5 bases). Germline CDR1 and CDR2: MNHNY and SVGAGI (reference sequence). The CDR3 has 15 residues. With 2 bases removed from V and 6 bases from J, the gap between germline ends came to 16 bases. CDR3 sequence: CASSYPPERGNGYTF. The CDR3 DNA reads TGTGCCAGCAGTTACCCCCCGGAGAGGGGTAATGGCTACACCTTC.

This sequence joins TRBV5-1 and TRBJ2-3; 15 bases line up with TRBD2. Per the germline V gene, CDR1 is SGHRS and CDR2 is YFSETQ. J lost 3 bases, V lost 2 bases, and 7 bases had no gene match. This CDR3 has 18 residues. DNA of the CDR3: TGCGCCAGCAGCTTTACACCGGGACTAGCGGGGGGTACAGATACGCAGTATTTT. Residues: CASSFTPGLAGGTDTQYF.

V and J are TRBV11-2 and TRBJ2-7, with a tentative D call TRBD2 (5 bases). This CDR3 is built from 16 residues. V was pared by 5 bases and J by 6 bases, with 23 bases between. Germline CDR1 is SGHAT and CDR2 is FQNNGV. The CDR3 spells CASSPDRVGESGEQYF. CDR3 nucleotide sequence: TGTGCCAGCAGCCCCGATCGGGTTGGGGAGTCGGGCGAGCAGTACTTC.

The V gene is TRBV5-1, the J gene TRBJ2-7, with 7 bases lining up with TRBD1. The J segment lost 2 bases and the V segment lost 3 bases, leaving 8 bases of the junction unmatched. This CDR3 contains 15 residues. The germline V gene encodes CDR1 SGHRS and CDR2 YFSETQ. The CDR3 here is CASSSTRDSAYEQYF. CDR3 coding DNA: TGCGCCAGCAGCTCGACCCGGGACAGCGCCTACGAGCAGTACTTC.

The chain has TRBV9 and TRBJ2-1; D possibly corresponds to TRBD2 (5 bases). V was clipped by 3 bases and J by 8 bases, with 18 bases between them. CDR1 is SGDLS, CDR2 YYNGEE, per germline. The CDR3 covers 15 residues. Here the CDR3 DNA reads TGTGCCAGCAGCGAGAGGACCCGGGATTTCGATGAGCAGTTCTTC. Its translation: CASSERTRDFDEQFF.

The V call is TRBV24-1, the J call TRBJ2-5, with D possibly being TRBD2 (5 bases). V gave up 4 bases and J gave up 3 bases, with 5 bases separating them. Germline CDR1 KGHDR, CDR2 SFDVKD. The CDR3 is 12 residues long. In DNA form, the CDR3 reads TGTGCCACCAGTGAGCGGGAAGAGACCCAGTACTTC. The encoded protein is CATSEREETQYF.

This rearrangement joins TRBV5-1 to TRBJ2-2; 7 bases are a match to TRBD1. From germline, CDR1 is SGHRS and CDR2 YFSETQ. Trimming cost V 4 bases and J 6 bases; bases outside gene matches: 12. This CDR3 is built from 16 residues. The CDR3 spells CASSHRRDSFPGELFF. As DNA, the CDR3 is TGCGCCAGCAGCCATCGCCGGGACAGCTTCCCCGGGGAGCTGTTTTTT. Full variable domain (missing parts from reference TRBV5-1 and TRBJ2-2): KAGVTQTPRYLIKTRGQQVTLSCSPISGHRSVSWYQQTPGQGLQFLFEYFSETQRNKGNFPGRFSGRQFSNSRSEMNVSTLELGDSALYLCASSHRRDSFPGELFFGEGSRLTVL.

Note on this clone: Additional DNA sequences in this sample encode the identical CDR3. This chain joins TRBV5-1 and TRBJ1-2, with D unresolved. Trimming removed 0 bases from V and 8 bases from J, with 11 bases in between. The length of the CDR3 is 13 residues. Germline V CDR1 and CDR2: SGHRS, YFSETQ. CDR3 loop: CASSLEGIGGYTF. The CDR3 DNA sequence: TGCGCCAGCAGCTTGGAAGGGATAGGCGGCTACACCTTC.

The V and J genes are TRBV11-1 and TRBJ2-3, with D possibly TRBD2 on 5 matching bases. V was shortened by 5 bases and J by 1 base, with 13 bases between the two germline ends. CDR1 SGHAT and CDR2 FQDESV come from the germline V gene (reference sequence). CDR3 length equals 15 residues. The CDR3 bases are TGTGCCAGCAGCGATACCCGAGCGGGCACAGATACGCAGTATTTT. Protein: CASSDTRAGTDTQYF.

The rearrangement joins TRBV5-1 to TRBJ2-2; the D gene is possibly TRBD1 (5 bases). V lost 0 bases and J 5 bases, leaving 11 bases between the germline ends. CDR1 is SGHRS and CDR2 is YFSETQ in the germline V gene. This CDR3 region has 15 residues. The CDR3 loop reads CASSLGQPSTGELFF. The CDR3 nucleotides read TGCGCCAGCAGCTTGGGACAGCCCTCGACCGGGGAGCTGTTTTTT.

CDR3 loop: CASRESRMNTEAFF. The CDR3 nucleotides are TGTGCCAGCAGGGAGTCTCGGATGAACACTGAAGCTTTCTTT. V and J are TRBV28 and TRBJ1-1, with D hard to call. In germline, CDR1 is MDHEN, CDR2 SYDVKM. This CDR3 has 14 amino acids. Trimming took off 6 bases at V and 0 bases at J, with 11 bases between the two ends.

The chain is built from TRBV6-5 and TRBJ2-1; 9 bases map to TRBD1. This CDR3 is 15 amino acids long. V shed 0 bases, J shed 8 bases, and the junction held 5 bases outside the gene matches. Per the germline V gene, CDR1 is MNHEY and CDR2 is SVGAGI. CDR3 loop: CASSYSRQGVYEQFF. CDR3 nucleotide sequence: TGTGCCAGCAGTTACTCCCGACAGGGGGTTTATGAGCAGTTCTTC.

The V call is TRBV3-1 (or the pseudogene TRBV3-2), the J call TRBJ1-1; tentative D call: TRBD1 (5 bases). The germline V and J ends were trimmed by 4 bases and 2 bases, with 11 bases remaining between them. This CDR3 contains 14 residues. Germline V gives CDR1 LGHDT, CDR2 YNNKEL (reference sequence). The CDR3 DNA is TGTGCCAGCAGCCCGTCGACAGTAAACACTGAAGCTTTCTTT. Amino acids: CASSPSTVNTEAFF.

V is TRBV28 and J is TRBJ1-2, with TRBD1 identical over 7 bases. The V segment lost 5 bases and the J segment 3 bases; nucleotides outside the gene matches: 3. Germline lookup yields CDR1 MDHEN and CDR2 SYDVKM. The CDR3 extends over 13 amino acids. The CDR3 region has the DNA TGTGCCAGCAGTGGACAGGCGGACTATGGCTACACCTTC. Encoded protein: CASSGQADYGYTF.